The clone carrying this T cell receptor (beta chain) was picked up a small number of times. Its antigen remains unknown. This sample stems from a study of identical twins. The CDR3 covers 15 residues. V was pared by 5 bases and J by 1 base, with 6 bases of the junction left unmatched. CDR1 is SGHRS, CDR2 YFSETQ, per germline. After template switching added a universal primer site, the resulting cDNA carried unique molecular identifiers. One entry per CDR3 protein results from TCRdb running MiXCR on the 5' RACE reads. Here the sample spans around 1.7 million distinct CDR3 sequences, about 32% being singletons. Study-wide results and caveats: Possibly, invariant MAIT and iNKT cells partly confounded zero-insertion analyses. Out-of-frame alpha sequences shared by twins were enriched for low generation probability.

This sequence was found in a newborn girl in good health. The sequencing sample was made of cord blood. V gene TRBV5-1 combines with J gene TRBJ2-1, with 7 bases aligning to TRBD1. CDR3 amino acids: CASRATGVSYNEQFF. CDR3 in DNA: TGCGCCAGCAGGGCAACAGGGGTTTCCTACAATGAGCAGTTCTTC. The variable domain in full, with the rest retrieved from reference TRBV5-1 and TRBJ2-1, is KAGVTQTPRYLIKTRGQQVTLSCSPISGHRSVSWYQQTPGQGLQFLFEYFSETQRNKGNFPGRFSGRQFSNSRSEMNVSTLELGDSALYLCASRATGVSYNEQFFGPGTRLTVL.